The 10 T cell receptor beta chains presented below share a single source sample, sequenced in a study of blood T cell repertoires in COVID-19. The method was immunoSEQ multiplex PCR; TCRdb's version includes in-frame clones alone and lacks a portion of them. The sample lists about 270,000 clones, about 88% occurring once. The specimen sequenced was PBMCs or T cells enriched from blood (not recorded which). The origin of the receptors is a woman in her forties or fifties who had recovered from COVID-19.

The rearrangement uses TRBV6-2 or TRBV6-3 and TRBJ2-2; 10 bases align to TRBD2. The CDR3 length is 18 residues. J gave up 0 bases and V 3 bases, and 7 bases lay outside the gene matches. The V gene's germline CDR1 is MNHEY and CDR2 SVGEGT. CDR3 amino acids: CASSYRTSGPANTGELFF. The CDR3 nucleotides are TGTGCCAGCAGTTATAGGACTAGCGGTCCCGCGAACACCGGGGAGCTGTTTTTT.

This chain joins TRBV10-3 and TRBJ2-2; 8 bases match TRBD2. Germline CDR1 is ENHRY and CDR2 is SYGVKD. Unmatched junction bases numbered 6, after V lost 3 bases and J lost 6 bases. The CDR3 consists of 15 residues. The CDR3 protein is CAISDGTRGPGELFF. CDR3 nucleotides: TGTGCCATCAGTGATGGGACTAGGGGCCCCGGGGAGCTGTTTTTT.

This chain joins TRBV14 and TRBJ2-5; 9 bases agree with TRBD2. Germline V lookup: CDR1 SGHDN, CDR2 FVKESK. With 1 base clipped from V and 4 bases from J, the junction kept 4 bases outside the gene matches. This CDR3 has 15 residues. CDR3 region: CASSQGVAGVETQYF. The CDR3 region has the DNA TGTGCCAGCAGCCAAGGGGTAGCGGGAGTAGAGACCCAGTACTTC.

The chain combines TRBV27 with TRBJ1-4; 8 positions match TRBD1. The V gene's germline CDR1 is MNHEY and CDR2 SMNVEV (reference sequence). The junction had 9 bases not matched to a gene; V was cut back by 6 bases and J by 6 bases. The CDR3 spans 15 residues. This CDR3 reads CASSRRTGSYEKLFF. The CDR3 DNA reads as TGTGCCAGCAGCAGACGGACAGGGAGCTATGAAAAACTGTTTTTT.

This rearrangement joins TRBV7-9 to TRBJ2-1, with 14 bases identical to TRBD2. CDR3 length: 17 amino acids. The trim removed 4 bases at V and 2 bases at J, leaving 4 bases unmatched. From germline, CDR1 is SEHNR and CDR2 FQNEAQ (reference sequence). The DNA of the CDR3 is TGTGCCAGCAGCTCGACTAGCGGGAGGGCGACCTACAATGAGCAGTTCTTC. It specifies CASSSTSGRATYNEQFF.

CDR3 nucleotides: TGTGCCAGCAGCTCACAGCAGGGGAAAGCTTTCTTT. Translation gives CASSSQQGKAFF. This chain joins TRBV7-8 and TRBJ1-1; a possible D gene is TRBD1 (6 bases). The CDR3 has 12 amino acids. The V gene's germline CDR1 is SGHVS and CDR2 FQNEAQ. V lost 4 bases, J lost 9 bases, and 12 bases lay in between.

The chain has TRBV28 and TRBJ1-6; 10 nucleotides align to TRBD1. Trimming removed 6 bases from V and 3 bases from J; junction bases left unmatched: 11. CDR1 and CDR2 from the germline V gene are MDHEN and SYDVKM. The CDR3 length is 18 residues. Here the CDR3 reads CASSPRTGGGFYNSPLHF. The CDR3, as DNA: TGTGCCAGCAGCCCCCGGACAGGGGGAGGTTTCTATAATTCACCCCTCCACTTT. The whole variable domain, filled in from reference TRBV28 and TRBJ1-6, reads DVKVTQSSRYLVKRTGEKVFLECVQDMDHENMFWYRQDPGLGLRLIYFSYDVKMKEKGDIPEGYSVSREKKERFSLILESASTNQTSMYLCASSPRTGGGFYNSPLHFGNGTRLTVT.

The chain employs TRBV20-1 and TRBJ2-3; D is unresolved. Germline V CDR1 and CDR2: DFQATT, SNEGSKA (reference sequence). This CDR3 has 10 residues. Trimming pared 6 bases from V and 5 bases from J, leaving 6 bases between. The CDR3 region is CSAHLDTQYF. The CDR3 DNA sequence: TGCAGTGCCCATTTAGATACGCAGTATTTT.

The chain couples TRBV18 to TRBJ2-2; the D gene is possibly TRBD2 (5 bases). The V gene lost 3 bases and the J gene lost 8 bases, with 13 bases spanning the gap. This CDR3 is built from 14 residues. The germline V gene encodes CDR1 KGHSH and CDR2 LQKENI. This CDR3 reads CASSPSDLAGELFF. CDR3 in DNA: TGTGCCAGCTCACCGTCGGACTTAGCGGGGGAGCTGTTTTTT.

This clone was seen only once. The chain carries TRBV6-5 and TRBJ2-7; the match to TRBD2 covers 8 bases. The CDR3 is 14 amino acids. V was pared by 6 bases and J by 1 base, with 5 bases of the junction left unmatched. Germline V CDR1 and CDR2: MNHEY, SVGAGI. The CDR3 DNA follows: TGTGCCAGCAGCCGCCCGGGAGGGTCCTACGAGCAGTACTTC. It translates to CASSRPGGSYEQYF.